The 21 T cell receptor beta chains presented below share a single source sample, sequenced in a study of blood T cell repertoires in COVID-19. Using immunoSEQ multiplex PCR, the repertoire was profiled, and TCRdb retains in-frame clones only, with some absent. The sample shows approximately 200,000 clones, approximately 86% of them seen only once. Sequenced: PBMCs or T cells enriched from blood (not recorded which). The source of these receptors is a young man with acute COVID-19.

This clone was recorded once. The V gene is TRBV7-3, the J gene TRBJ1-6; D ambiguous. Trimming took off 4 bases at V and 6 bases at J, with 4 bases between the two ends. Germline V CDR1 and CDR2: SGHTA, FQGTGA. The CDR3 runs 12 residues. The CDR3 DNA sequence: TGTGCCAGCAGCTCGTTTAATTCACCCCTCCACTTT. Encoded protein: CASSSFNSPLHF.

CDR3 coding DNA: TGTGCCATCAGTGAACCCGGGAGGCAAAACAATGAGCAGTTCTTC. It codes for CAISEPGRQNNEQFF. The J gene is TRBJ2-1, the V gene TRBV10-3; TRBD2 matches 7 bases. This CDR3 is 15 amino acids long. The V gene's germline CDR1 is ENHRY and CDR2 SYGVKD. With V trimmed by 3 bases and J by 5 bases, 7 bases remained unmatched.

The chain links TRBV7-9 to TRBJ2-3; 8 bases fit TRBD1. Unmatched junction bases numbered 2, after V lost 3 bases and J lost 0 bases. Germline CDR1 SEHNR, CDR2 FQNEAQ (reference sequence). There are 15 residues in the CDR3. The CDR3 nucleotides are TGTGCCAGCAGCTTGCGGACAGGGAGCACAGATACGCAGTATTTT. Translation: CASSLRTGSTDTQYF.

This clone was recorded at least ten times. J is TRBJ2-1 and V is TRBV10-3; D call uncertain. Germline CDR1 and CDR2: ENHRY and SYGVKD. Trimming left V 6 bases short and J 5 bases short, with 11 bases between. The CDR3 has 13 residues. For the CDR3, the DNA is TGTGCCATCAGCCTGAACGGTAACAATGAGCAGTTCTTC. This translates into CAISLNGNNEQFF.

CDR3 sequence reads: CASSLGQGGGQETQYF. In DNA, the CDR3 is TGTGCCAGCAGCTTAGGTCAAGGGGGCGGCCAAGAGACCCAGTACTTC. The chain is built from TRBV11-2 and TRBJ2-5; 7 bases map to TRBD1. In germline, CDR1 is SGHAT, CDR2 FQNNGV. J lost 1 base, V lost 1 base, and 6 bases had no gene match. The CDR3 runs to 16 residues. Looking up the rest from reference TRBV11-2 and TRBJ2-5 gives the full variable domain: EAGVAQSPRYKIIEKRQSVAFWCNPISGHATLYWYQQILGQGPKLLIQFQNNGVVDDSQLPKDRFSAERLKGVDSTLKIQPAKLEDSAVYLCASSLGQGGGQETQYFGPGTRLLVL.

The chain is built from TRBV20-1 and TRBJ1-2, with 10 bases that match TRBD1. The junction had 10 bases not matched to a gene; V was cut back by 3 bases and J by 3 bases. The CDR3 extends over 16 amino acids. Germline-derived CDR1 and CDR2 are DFQATT and SNEGSKA (reference sequence). CDR3 sequence (DNA): TGCAGTGCTAGTGAGACAGGGGGCTTATTGGACTATGGCTACACCTTC. Protein sequence: CSASETGGLLDYGYTF.

This clone was detected once. V and J are TRBV6-5 and TRBJ1-2; 8 nucleotides line up with TRBD1. Germline lookup yields CDR1 MNHEY and CDR2 SVGAGI. Trimming at V came to 6 bases and at J to 7 bases, leaving 7 bases not matched to a gene. This CDR3 spans 13 amino acids. CDR3 protein: CASRGQGLTGYTF. CDR3 nucleotide sequence: TGTGCCAGCAGAGGACAGGGATTAACTGGCTACACCTTC.

About this clone: Other DNA sequences from this sample encode an identical CDR3 as well. This chain joins TRBV28 and TRBJ1-5, with D maybe TRBD1 (5 bases). Germline V gene lookup returns CDR1 MDHEN and CDR2 SYDVKM. There are 15 residues in the CDR3. Trimming pared 2 bases from V and 3 bases from J, leaving 11 bases between. CDR3 residues: CASSLRQGANQPQHF. CDR3 bases: TGTGCCAGCAGTTTAAGACAAGGGGCCAATCAGCCCCAGCATTTT.

The V and J genes are TRBV28 and TRBJ2-1, with D possibly being TRBD1 (7 bases). V was clipped by 3 bases and J by 7 bases, with 16 bases between them. The CDR3 is made up of 15 amino acids. Germline assignment: CDR1 MDHEN and CDR2 SYDVKM. The CDR3 sequence is CASSLEGARQNEQFF. The CDR3 nucleotides read TGTGCCAGCAGTTTGGAGGGGGCGAGGCAAAATGAGCAGTTCTTC.

The chain has TRBV11-3 and TRBJ2-1; D possibly corresponds to TRBD2 (6 bases). Per germline, CDR1 SGHNT and CDR2 YENEEA. The CDR3 runs 17 residues. V was shortened by 5 bases and J by 3 bases, with 20 bases between the two germline ends. This CDR3 is CASSPEGQHPYYNEQFF. For the CDR3, the DNA is TGTGCCAGCAGCCCGGAGGGGCAACACCCCTACTACAATGAGCAGTTCTTC.

This clone showed up many times. J is TRBJ2-7 and V is TRBV14; no reliable D call. Germline assignment: CDR1 SGHDN and CDR2 FVKESK. V gave up 4 bases and J gave up 3 bases, with 7 bases separating them. CDR3 size: 12 residues. The CDR3 loop is CASSRSNYEQYF. The CDR3 DNA reads TGTGCCAGCAGCCGATCTAACTACGAGCAGTACTTC. Complete variable domain (other parts from reference TRBV14 and TRBJ2-7): EAGVTQFPSHSVIEKGQTVTLRCDPISGHDNLYWYRRVMGKEIKFLLHFVKESKQDESGMPNNRFLAERTGGTYSTLKVQPAELEDSGVYFCASSRSNYEQYFGPGTRLTVT.

This clone has a single count. The V and J genes are TRBV19 and TRBJ1-1, with unresolved D. The CDR3 is 15 residues long. The germline gives CDR1 LNHDA, CDR2 SQIVND (reference sequence). Trimming took off 6 bases at V and 6 bases at J, with 20 bases between the two ends. The CDR3 DNA follows: TGTGCCAGTAGAATCGTCAGCGGTCAAGCGGCTGAAGCTTTCTTT. Amino acid sequence: CASRIVSGQAAEAFF.

The rearrangement links TRBV28 to TRBJ1-5; 7 bases line up with TRBD1. The CDR3 extends over 15 amino acids. V trimming: 3 bases; J trimming: 3 bases; junction bases outside the gene matches: 5. Germline loops: CDR1 MDHEN, CDR2 SYDVKM. For the CDR3, the DNA is TGTGCCAGCAGTTTTCAACAGGGGAACAATCAGCCCCAGCATTTT. Translating gives CASSFQQGNNQPQHF.

The V gene is TRBV6-2 or TRBV6-3, the J gene TRBJ2-3; D is perhaps TRBD2 (6 bases). Germline V lookup: CDR1 MNHEY, CDR2 SVGEGT. Trimming shortened V by 4 bases and J by 4 bases, and 12 bases separated the two germline ends. This CDR3 is built from 14 residues. Here the CDR3 DNA reads TGTGCCAGCAGTTTCGGGAGTGGGGCAGATACGCAGTATTTT. It codes for CASSFGSGADTQYF.

This clone was detected once. This chain uses TRBV25-1 with TRBJ2-1; D is uncertain. Germline assignment: CDR1 MGHDK and CDR2 SYGVNS. The V gene lost 2 bases and the J gene lost 4 bases, with 12 bases spanning the gap. The CDR3 is 15 residues long. This CDR3 reads CASSEELPAYNEQFF. CDR3 DNA sequence: TGTGCCAGCAGTGAAGAGCTACCCGCGTACAATGAGCAGTTCTTC.

The chain employs TRBV3-1 (or the pseudogene TRBV3-2) and TRBJ2-7, with 7 bases matching TRBD1. V gave up 0 bases and J gave up 0 bases; unmatched junction bases: 8. CDR3 length equals 17 residues. The germline V gene has CDR1 LGHDT and CDR2 YNNKEL (reference sequence). The CDR3 nucleotides are TGTGCCAGCAGCCAAGATCCCCGGGACAGCCACTCCTACGAGCAGTACTTC. Encoded protein: CASSQDPRDSHSYEQYF.

The chain combines TRBV28 with TRBJ2-1, with D unresolved. V was shortened by 3 bases and J by 10 bases, with 19 bases between the two germline ends. The CDR3 has 15 amino acids. Germline CDR1 MDHEN, CDR2 SYDVKM. Here the CDR3 reads CASSFPVNAFPEQFF. The DNA of the CDR3 is TGTGCCAGCAGTTTCCCCGTAAATGCGTTTCCCGAGCAGTTCTTC.

The sample holds one count of this clone. The V gene is TRBV6-5, the J gene TRBJ2-7, with TRBD2 matching 12 bases. Germline V CDR1 and CDR2: MNHEY, SVGAGI. The CDR3 contains 14 residues. The ends lost 5 bases at V and 5 bases at J; junction bases unmatched: 4. The CDR3 nucleotides are TGTGCCAGCAGTCTGCTAGCGGGAGGGAACGAGCAGTACTTC. It encodes CASSLLAGGNEQYF.

This clone was seen repeatedly, ten times or more. At the DNA level, this CDR3 is encoded by other sequences in the same sample as well. The genes are TRBV6-1 and TRBJ1-1; 10 bases map to TRBD1. The CDR3 runs to 14 residues. V lost 1 base to trimming and J lost 4 bases; unmatched junction nucleotides: 0. The V gene's germline CDR1 is MNHNS and CDR2 SASEGT. In nucleotides, the CDR3 is TGTGCCAGCAGTGAAGGGACAGGGGGCACTGAAGCTTTCTTT. It yields the protein CASSEGTGGTEAFF.

The CDR3 DNA follows: TGCGCCAGCAGCCAACCGGGACAGGTATTGAACACTGAAGCTTTCTTT. Translating it yields CASSQPGQVLNTEAFF. The chain is built from TRBV4-1 and TRBJ1-1; TRBD1 matches at 8 bases. Germline trimming cut 2 bases from V and 0 bases from J; bases unmatched to any gene: 5. Germline V gene sequence: CDR1 MGHRA, CDR2 YSYEKL. CDR3 size: 16 residues.

The chain links TRBV7-9 to TRBJ2-2, with a possible D match to TRBD2 (6 bases). The V and J ends lost 3 bases and 2 bases respectively, with 13 bases between them. The CDR3 sequence is 16 residues long. Germline loops: CDR1 SEHNR, CDR2 FQNEAQ (reference sequence). The CDR3 spells CASSFWASVNTGELFF. CDR3 nucleotide sequence: TGTGCCAGCAGCTTTTGGGCTAGCGTTAACACCGGGGAGCTGTTTTTT. The full variable domain, in which reference TRBV7-9 and TRBJ2-2 provide the parts outside the CDR3, is DTGVSQNPRHKITKRGQNVTFRCDPISEHNRLYWYRQTLGQGPEFLTYFQNEAQLEKSRLLSDRFSAERPKGSFSTLEIQRTEQGDSAMYLCASSFWASVNTGELFFGEGSRLTVL.